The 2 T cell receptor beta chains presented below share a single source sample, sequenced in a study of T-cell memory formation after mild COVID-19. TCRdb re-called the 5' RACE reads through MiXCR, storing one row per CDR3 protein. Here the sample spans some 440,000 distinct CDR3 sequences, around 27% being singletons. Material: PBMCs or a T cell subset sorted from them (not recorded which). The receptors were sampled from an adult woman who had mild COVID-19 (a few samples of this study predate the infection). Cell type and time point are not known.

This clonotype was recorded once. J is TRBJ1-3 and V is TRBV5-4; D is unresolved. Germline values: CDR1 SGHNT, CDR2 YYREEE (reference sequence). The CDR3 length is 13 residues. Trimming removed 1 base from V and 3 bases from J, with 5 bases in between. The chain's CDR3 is CASSLNGGNTIYF. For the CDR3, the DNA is TGTGCCAGCAGCTTGAACGGTGGAAACACCATATATTTT. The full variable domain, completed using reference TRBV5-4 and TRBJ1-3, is ETGVTQSPTHLIKTRGQQVTLRCSSQSGHNTVSWYQQALGQGPQFIFQYYREEENGRGNFPPRFSGLQFPNYSSELNVNALELDDSALYLCASSLNGGNTIYFGEGSWLTVV.

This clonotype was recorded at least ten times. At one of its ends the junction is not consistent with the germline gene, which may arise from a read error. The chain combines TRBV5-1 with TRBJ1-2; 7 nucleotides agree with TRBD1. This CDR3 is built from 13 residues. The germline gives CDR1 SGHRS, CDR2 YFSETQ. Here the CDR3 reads CASSLGTDYGYTF. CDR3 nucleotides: TGTGCCAGCAGTCTTGGGACAGATTATGGCTACACCTTC.